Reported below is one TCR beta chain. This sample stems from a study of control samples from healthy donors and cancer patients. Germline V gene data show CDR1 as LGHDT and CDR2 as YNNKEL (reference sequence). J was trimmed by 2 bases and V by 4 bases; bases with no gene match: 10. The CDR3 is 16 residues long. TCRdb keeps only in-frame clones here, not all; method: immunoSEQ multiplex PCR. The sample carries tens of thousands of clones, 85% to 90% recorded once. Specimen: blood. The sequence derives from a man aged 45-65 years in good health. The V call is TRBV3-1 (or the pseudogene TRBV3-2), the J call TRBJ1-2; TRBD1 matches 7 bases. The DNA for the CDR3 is TGTGCCAGCAGCCGGAGAGCCGGGACAGAGAACTATGGCTACACCTTC. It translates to CASSRRAGTENYGYTF.